The 5 T cell receptor beta chains below all came from one sample that was sequenced in a study of T cells after posttransplantation cyclophosphamide. The table came from immunoSEQ multiplex PCR; TCRdb's copy has only in-frame clones and leaves some out. The sample holds about 39,000 clones, and no clone turns up only once. Sequenced material: PBMCs. The receptors were sampled from a woman between 50 and 59 years old in good health and a related stem cell transplant donor.

In this sample, this clone turned up many times. V is TRBV10-3 and J is TRBJ1-2, with no clear D. This CDR3 is built from 13 residues. V shed 2 bases and J shed 3 bases, with 7 bases lying between them. The V gene's germline CDR1 is ENHRY and CDR2 SYGVKD. In DNA, the CDR3 is TGTGCCATCAGTGAGGCCAGTCACTATGGCTACACCTTC. Translating it yields CAISEASHYGYTF.

This clone was counted at least ten times. This chain joins TRBV15 and TRBJ2-7; D is uncertain. Germline V gene sequence: CDR1 LNHNV, CDR2 YYDKDF (reference sequence). This CDR3 has 12 amino acids. Between the trimmed V and J ends, which lost 0 bases and 6 bases, there was a span of 6 bases. The chain's CDR3 is CATSRDRVEQYF. CDR3 coding DNA: TGTGCCACCAGCAGAGATCGGGTCGAGCAGTACTTC.

The rearrangement joins TRBV11-2 to TRBJ2-3, with a possible D match to TRBD1 (6 bases). V lost 2 bases, J lost 8 bases, and 8 bases lay in between. This CDR3 spans 12 amino acids. CDR1 and CDR2 (germline): SGHAT, FQNNGV. The CDR3: CASSLKGGTQYF. DNA of the CDR3: TGTGCCAGCAGCTTAAAAGGGGGTACGCAGTATTTT.

This clone appeared many times. The sample has other DNA sequences that encode this CDR3 too. The J gene is TRBJ2-7, the V gene TRBV5-1; possibly TRBD1 for D (6 bases). Germline-derived CDR1 and CDR2 are SGHRS and YFSETQ. The germline V and J ends were trimmed by 0 bases and 5 bases, with 15 bases remaining between them. This CDR3 is 15 amino acids long. DNA for the CDR3: TGCGCCAGCAGCTTGGGGGGGACAACCCCTAACGAGCAGTACTTC. This codes for CASSLGGTTPNEQYF.

This clone occurred many times. The V and J genes are TRBV9 and TRBJ1-1; 8 bases are shared with TRBD1. This CDR3 spans 13 amino acids. Germline CDR1 SGDLS, CDR2 YYNGEE. The trim removed 4 bases at V and 11 bases at J, leaving 10 bases unmatched. The CDR3 protein is CASSPRTGLEAFF. The CDR3, as DNA: TGTGCCAGCAGCCCGCGGACAGGGTTAGAGGCTTTCTTT.